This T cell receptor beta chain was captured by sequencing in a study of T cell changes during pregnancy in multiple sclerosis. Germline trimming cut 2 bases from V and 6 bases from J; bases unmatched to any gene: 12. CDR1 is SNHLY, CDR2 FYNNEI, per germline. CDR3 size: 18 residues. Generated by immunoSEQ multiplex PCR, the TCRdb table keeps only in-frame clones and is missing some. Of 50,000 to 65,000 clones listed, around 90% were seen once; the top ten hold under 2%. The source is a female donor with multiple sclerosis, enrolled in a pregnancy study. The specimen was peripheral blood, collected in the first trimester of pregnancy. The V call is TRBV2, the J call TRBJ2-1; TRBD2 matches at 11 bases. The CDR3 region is CASSELSPVAGGGNEQFF. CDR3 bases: TGTGCCAGCAGTGAACTTTCTCCCGTAGCGGGAGGGGGCAATGAGCAGTTCTTC.